A selection of T cell receptor beta chains follows, all from one sample in a study of blood T cell repertoires in COVID-19. The data were produced by immunoSEQ multiplex PCR, yet TCRdb's version contains in-frame clones alone and is incomplete. The sample yields more than 95,000 clones, around 80% seen once. The sample comprised peripheral blood. These receptors were obtained from a man older than 75 with active or convalescent COVID-19. Both conserved end residues are trimmed from each CDR3.

j_call v_call cdr3_aa
TRBJ2-3 TRBV6-4 ASSESASSTDTQY
TRBJ2-1 TRBV5-1 ASRVSGASYNEQF
TRBJ2-5 TRBV5-4 ASSHDLRETQY
TRBJ1-2 TRBV4-1 ASSQDQGPDRAYGYT
TRBJ2-2 TRBV5-4 ASSRRTSGSTGELF
TRBJ1-1 TRBV28 ASSPDRGRDEAF
TRBJ2-3 TRBV10-3 AITPGQGSDTQY
TRBJ2-1 TRBV7-2 ASSLTTGGFNEQF
TRBJ1-4 TRBV3-1/TRBV3-2 ASSQGPEKLF
TRBJ2-5 TRBV5-4 ASSPSGRGVEETQY
TRBJ2-7 TRBV7-2 ASSLAFSEQY
TRBJ2-3 TRBV6-5 ASSRSGRTDTQY
TRBJ2-1 TRBV27 ASSERGGYNEQF
TRBJ2-2 TRBV5-1 ASSSLGEDTGELF
TRBJ2-3 TRBV14 ASSQGSGVTDTQY
TRBJ2-3 TRBV12-3/TRBV12-4 ASRRTGVDTQY
TRBJ2-7 TRBV3-1/TRBV3-2 ASSQTRVGEQY
TRBJ2-1 TRBV7-3 ASSFDISYNEQF
TRBJ1-6 TRBV4-2 ASSQDTGFNSPLH
TRBJ1-2 TRBV24-1 ATSVYYGYT
TRBJ1-1 TRBV15 ATSGHLTEAF
TRBJ1-2 TRBV7-2 ASSTGTGYGYT
TRBJ1-6 TRBV19 ASSLGGPYNSPLH
TRBJ2-4 TRBV7-6 ASSPSGYSKNIQY
TRBJ2-5 TRBV5-4 ASSFHAGVETQY
TRBJ2-3 TRBV11-3 ASSLAGTDTQY
TRBJ1-2 TRBV2 ASSETRGLEGYT
TRBJ1-1 TRBV6-5 ASRDSGVTEAF
TRBJ2-7 TRBV19 ASSILMGQGAYEQY
TRBJ1-2 TRBV30 AWSHRFSNYGYT
TRBJ2-1 TRBV11-2 ASSPTMEQF
TRBJ2-7 TRBV7-6 ASSLPGGLEQY
TRBJ2-1 TRBV7-3 ASSFESSYNEQF
TRBJ2-5 TRBV7-6 ASSPGVPWETQY
TRBJ1-1 TRBV20-1 SANPITEAF
TRBJ2-2 TRBV9 ASSPHPGLGPGELF
TRBJ1-2 TRBV7-2 ASRLTGANYGYT
TRBJ2-1 TRBV2 ARAGGEYNEQF
TRBJ1-6 TRBV4-3 ASSQDRLGQANSPLH
TRBJ2-5 TRBV18 ASSRGGSGETQY
TRBJ2-1 TRBV5-1 ASSYTGGADEQF
TRBJ2-7 TRBV7-8 ASSRQGTNPYEQY
TRBJ1-5 TRBV5-5 ASSHDRNNQPQH